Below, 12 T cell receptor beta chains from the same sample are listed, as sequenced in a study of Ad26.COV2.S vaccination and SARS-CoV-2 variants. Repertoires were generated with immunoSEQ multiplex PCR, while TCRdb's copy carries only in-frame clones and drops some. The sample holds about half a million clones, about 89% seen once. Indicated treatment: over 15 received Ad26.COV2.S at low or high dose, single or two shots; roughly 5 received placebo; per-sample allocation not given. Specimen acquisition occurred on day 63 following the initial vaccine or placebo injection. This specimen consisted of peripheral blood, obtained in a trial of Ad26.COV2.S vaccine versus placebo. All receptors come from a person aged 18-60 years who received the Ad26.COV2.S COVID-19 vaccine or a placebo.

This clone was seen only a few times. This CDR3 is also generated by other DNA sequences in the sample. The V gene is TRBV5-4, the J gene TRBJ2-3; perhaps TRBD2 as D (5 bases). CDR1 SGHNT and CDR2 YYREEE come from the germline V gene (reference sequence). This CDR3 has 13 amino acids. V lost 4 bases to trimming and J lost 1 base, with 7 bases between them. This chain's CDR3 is CASSLGGTDTQYF. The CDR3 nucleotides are TGTGCCAGCAGCCTGGGAGGCACAGATACGCAGTATTTT.

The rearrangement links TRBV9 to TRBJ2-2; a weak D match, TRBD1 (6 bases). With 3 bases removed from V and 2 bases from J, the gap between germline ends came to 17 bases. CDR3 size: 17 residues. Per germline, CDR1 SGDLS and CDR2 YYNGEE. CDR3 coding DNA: TGTGCCAGCAGCGGGGGACACGGAAATACAAACACCGGGGAGCTGTTTTTT. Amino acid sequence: CASSGGHGNTNTGELFF.

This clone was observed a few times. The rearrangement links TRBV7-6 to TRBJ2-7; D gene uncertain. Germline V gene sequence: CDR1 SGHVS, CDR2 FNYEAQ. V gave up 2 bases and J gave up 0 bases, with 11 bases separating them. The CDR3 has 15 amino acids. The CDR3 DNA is TGTGCCAGCAGCTTAATCCTGGGAAACTCCTACGAGCAGTACTTC. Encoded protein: CASSLILGNSYEQYF.

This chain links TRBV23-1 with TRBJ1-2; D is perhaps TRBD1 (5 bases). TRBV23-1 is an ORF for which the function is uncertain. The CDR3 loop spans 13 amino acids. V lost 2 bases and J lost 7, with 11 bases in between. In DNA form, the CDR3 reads TGCGCCAGCAGTCAAACCCAGGGCAGTGGCTACACCTTC. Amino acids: CASSQTQGSGYTF.

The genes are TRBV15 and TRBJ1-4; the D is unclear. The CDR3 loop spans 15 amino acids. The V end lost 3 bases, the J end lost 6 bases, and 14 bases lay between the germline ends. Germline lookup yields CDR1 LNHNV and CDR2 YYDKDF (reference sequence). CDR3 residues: CATSSKLQRDEKLFF. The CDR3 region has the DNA TGTGCCACCAGCAGTAAACTACAACGGGATGAAAAACTGTTTTTT.

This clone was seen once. CDR3 residues: CASSLDLRVGIQYF. The CDR3 DNA is TGTGCCAGCAGTTTAGATTTGAGGGTAGGCATTCAGTACTTC. V gene TRBV27 combines with J gene TRBJ2-4; tentative D call: TRBD2 (5 bases). The CDR3 extends over 14 amino acids. V was cut by 2 bases and J by 9 bases, with 14 bases left in between. Germline CDR1 MNHEY, CDR2 SMNVEV (reference sequence).

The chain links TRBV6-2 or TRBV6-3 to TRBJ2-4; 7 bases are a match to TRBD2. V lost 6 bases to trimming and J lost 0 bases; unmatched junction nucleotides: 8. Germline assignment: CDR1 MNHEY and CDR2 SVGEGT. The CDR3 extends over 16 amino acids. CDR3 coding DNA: TGTGCCAGCAGCCCACTAGCGTCCCTAGCCAAAAACATTCAGTACTTC. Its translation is CASSPLASLAKNIQYF.

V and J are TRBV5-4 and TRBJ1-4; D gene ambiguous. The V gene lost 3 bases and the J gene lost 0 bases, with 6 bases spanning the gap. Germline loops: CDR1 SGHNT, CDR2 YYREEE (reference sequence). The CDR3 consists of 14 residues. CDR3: CASSYDPTNEKLFF. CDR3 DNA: TGTGCCAGCAGCTACGATCCAACTAATGAAAAACTGTTTTTT.

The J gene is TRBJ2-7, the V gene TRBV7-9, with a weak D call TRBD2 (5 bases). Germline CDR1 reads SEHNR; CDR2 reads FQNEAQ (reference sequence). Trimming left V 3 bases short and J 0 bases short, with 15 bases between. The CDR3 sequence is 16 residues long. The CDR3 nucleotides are TGTGCCAGCAGCTTGGGGAGTTTGATTTCCTCCTACGAGCAGTACTTC. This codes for CASSLGSLISSYEQYF.

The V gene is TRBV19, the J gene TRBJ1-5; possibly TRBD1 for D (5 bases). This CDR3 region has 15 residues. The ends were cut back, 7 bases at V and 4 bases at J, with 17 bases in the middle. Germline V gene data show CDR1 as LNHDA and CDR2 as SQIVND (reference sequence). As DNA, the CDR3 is TGTGCCAGTACTACTGACCGGACAACTAATCAGCCCCAGCATTTT. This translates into CASTTDRTTNQPQHF.

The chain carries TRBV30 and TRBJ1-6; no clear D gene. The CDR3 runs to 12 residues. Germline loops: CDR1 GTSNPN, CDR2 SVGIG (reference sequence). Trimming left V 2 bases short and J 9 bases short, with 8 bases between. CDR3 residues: CAWSSEVSPLHF. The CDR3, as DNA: TGTGCCTGGAGTTCCGAGGTTTCACCCCTCCACTTT.

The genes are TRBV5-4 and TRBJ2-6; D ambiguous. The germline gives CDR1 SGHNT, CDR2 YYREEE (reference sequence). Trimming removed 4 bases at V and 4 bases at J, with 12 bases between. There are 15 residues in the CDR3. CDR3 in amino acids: CASSPVIQGANVLTF. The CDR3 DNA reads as TGTGCCAGCAGCCCTGTGATTCAAGGGGCCAACGTCCTGACTTTC.